A selection of T cell receptor beta chains follows, all from one sample in a study of blood T cell repertoires in COVID-19. Measured with immunoSEQ multiplex PCR; TCRdb has only the in-frame clones, and not every one. The sample comprises fewer than 350,000 clones, roughly nine tenths of which are singletons, and about 5% rests with the top ten. Material for sequencing was PBMCs or T cells enriched from blood (not recorded which). The receptors originated from a man in his 60s who had recovered from COVID-19. CDR3s include the opening cysteine and the closing phenylalanine or tryptophan. Fields, in order: V gene, D gene, clone size, J gene, CDR3 DNA, CDR3 protein. The D gene is left open where the match is weak. Rows give clone size only sometimes, using once, few, many, or a class for an expanded clone.

TRBV28,.,.,TRBJ1-5,TGTGCCAGCAGTTTAAACCCAGGAAGACGAGGGCTTAGCAATCAGCCCCAGCATTTT,CASSLNPGRRGLSNQPQHF
TRBV7-2,TRBD1,.,TRBJ1-3,TGTGCCAGCAGCTGGGGGACAGGGGGAAACACCATATATTTT,CASSWGTGGNTIYF
TRBV9,TRBD1,.,TRBJ2-7,TGTGCCAGCAGCCGCACTGGACAGGGGTTGAACGAGCAGTACTTC,CASSRTGQGLNEQYF
TRBV9,TRBD2,.,TRBJ2-7,TGTGCCAGCAGCTTGGGACTAGCGGCCTACGAGCAGTACTTC,CASSLGLAAYEQYF
TRBV6-2/TRBV6-3,TRBD2,.,TRBJ2-1,TGTGCCAGCAGCTCACTTCCGGCTAGCGGGAGCCATGAGCAGTTCTTC,CASSSLPASGSHEQFF
TRBV3-1/TRBV3-2,TRBD2,.,TRBJ2-5,TGTGCCAGCAGCCAAGCGACAAGACTAGCGGGTCAAGAGACCCAGTACTTC,CASSQATRLAGQETQYF
TRBV5-1,.,.,TRBJ2-1,TGCGCCAGCAGCTTGGGGGAGAGCTCCTACAATGAGCAGTTCTTC,CASSLGESSYNEQFF
TRBV9,TRBD1,.,TRBJ2-1,TGTGCCAGCAGCTCAGAGGTGAGGACAGGGGTCGATGAGCAGTTCTTC,CASSSEVRTGVDEQFF
TRBV28,TRBD2,.,TRBJ2-1,TGTGCCAGCAGTTCTATTAGCGGGAGGGCCGGCAATGAGCAGTTCTTC,CASSSISGRAGNEQFF
TRBV5-4,.,.,TRBJ2-4,TGTGCCAGCAGCTTGACAGGGACCCAAAACATTCAGTACTTC,CASSLTGTQNIQYF
TRBV9,TRBD1,.,TRBJ2-7,TGTGCCAGCAGCGTAGATTCGGGGACAGGGGGCTACGAGCAGTACTTC,CASSVDSGTGGYEQYF
TRBV9,.,once,TRBJ2-1,TGTGCCAGCAGCGGACCCGGGACACAAACTCTCAATGAGCAGTTCTTC,CASSGPGTQTLNEQFF